The next 25 T cell receptor beta chains were all read from a single sample in a study of cytomegalovirus exposure and HLA in healthy donors. PCR amplification relied on 60 Vbeta primers (plus 13 Jbeta primers). Clones were sequenced by immunoSEQ multiplex PCR, and TCRdb holds only the in-frame ones, with some missing. Reported are about 100,000 clones; the ten largest clones contain more than 0.5%. Sequencing was done on a sample of PBMCs. These receptors were taken from a man in his forties or fifties in good health and CMV-seronegative.

The J gene is TRBJ2-7, the V gene TRBV27; the D gene is possibly TRBD1 (5 bases). The CDR3 sequence is 15 residues long. CDR1 is MNHEY and CDR2 is SMNVEV in the germline V gene (reference sequence). Trimming removed 6 bases at V and 5 bases at J, with 20 bases between. The CDR3 nucleotides are TGTGCCAGCAGCACCCGGCAGGGCCATTCCGACGAGCAGTACTTC. This codes for CASSTRQGHSDEQYF.

The chain combines TRBV4-2 with TRBJ1-1; TRBD1 is a possible D gene (5 bases). The V gene's germline CDR1 is LGHNA and CDR2 YNFKEQ. V lost 3 bases to trimming and J lost 4 bases, with 12 bases between them. The CDR3 covers 14 residues. The CDR3 here is CASSQGGGRTEAFF. CDR3 in DNA: TGTGCCAGCAGCCAGGGCGGGGGTCGCACTGAAGCTTTCTTT.

V is TRBV19 and J is TRBJ2-1, with D maybe TRBD2 (5 bases). The ends were cut back, 1 base at V and 0 bases at J, with 10 bases in the middle. Germline-derived CDR1 and CDR2 are LNHDA and SQIVND (reference sequence). The CDR3 runs to 16 residues. The CDR3 here is CASSIVRGSSYNEQFF. CDR3 bases: TGTGCCAGTAGTATAGTTAGAGGGAGCTCCTACAATGAGCAGTTCTTC.

V gene TRBV19 combines with J gene TRBJ2-1; possible D gene TRBD2, 5 bases. Trimming removed 2 bases from V and 2 bases from J, with 13 bases in between. Germline V lookup: CDR1 LNHDA, CDR2 SQIVND (reference sequence). The length of the CDR3 is 16 residues. The CDR3 DNA reads as TGTGCCAGTAGTATATCCCTCAGCGGAACCTACAATGAGCAGTTCTTC. Translated: CASSISLSGTYNEQFF.

The chain has TRBV7-9 and TRBJ2-7; D is possibly TRBD2 (6 bases). The V end lost 4 bases, the J end lost 4 bases, and 14 bases lay between the germline ends. CDR1 is SEHNR and CDR2 is FQNEAQ in the germline V gene (reference sequence). The CDR3 spans 14 residues. CDR3 in amino acids: CASSSGGAAYEQYF. CDR3 bases: TGTGCCAGCAGCTCTGGAGGGGCGGCATACGAGCAGTACTTC.

The CDR3 loop is CASSSPTGTPFYEQYF. In DNA, the CDR3 is TGTGCCAGCAGCTCCCCAACCGGGACACCTTTCTACGAGCAGTACTTC. This chain links TRBV7-9 with TRBJ2-7; D is possibly TRBD1 (6 bases). CDR1 and CDR2 from the germline V gene are SEHNR and FQNEAQ (reference sequence). CDR3 size: 16 residues. Trimming took 4 bases from V and 3 from J, leaving 19 bases between them.

This chain connects TRBV4-3 to TRBJ1-2, with 8 bases lining up with TRBD1. With 4 bases clipped from V and 4 bases from J, the junction kept 5 bases outside the gene matches. The germline CDR1 and CDR2 sequences are LGHNA and YSLEER. This CDR3 contains 14 residues. In DNA form, the CDR3 reads TGCGCCAGCAGCCGAGACAGGGGCCCCTATGGCTACACCTTC. Translated: CASSRDRGPYGYTF.

The CDR3 region has the DNA TGTGCCAGCAGTGAATGGGCGGGGGGGAGCACAGATACGCAGTATTTT. Translating gives CASSEWAGGSTDTQYF. The chain links TRBV6-1 to TRBJ2-3; 9 nucleotides align to TRBD2. With 2 bases clipped from V and 0 bases from J, the junction kept 3 bases outside the gene matches. This CDR3 has 16 residues. Germline CDR1 reads MNHNS; CDR2 reads SASEGT.

The genes are TRBV13 and TRBJ1-4; D might be TRBD1 (5 bases). Looked up from germline, CDR1 is PRHDT and CDR2 is FYEKMQ (reference sequence). This CDR3 is 14 amino acids long. Trimming stripped 4 bases from V and 3 bases from J, with 9 bases between. CDR3 protein: CASSSTGANEKLFF. The CDR3 bases are TGTGCCAGCAGCTCAACGGGGGCTAATGAAAAACTGTTTTTT.

The gene calls are TRBV5-6 and TRBJ2-7; TRBD1 matches 7 bases. Germline V gene lookup returns CDR1 SGHDT and CDR2 YYEEEE. The CDR3 is made up of 16 amino acids. Unmatched junction bases numbered 13, after V lost 0 bases and J lost 7 bases. The CDR3 bases are TGTGCCAGCAGCTTGGCCGGGCAGGGGGTATTTGGGGAGCAGTACTTC. Translation: CASSLAGQGVFGEQYF.

Comments on this clone: One end of the junction fails to match germline, which may point to a read error. CDR3 nucleotides: TGCGTCAGCAGCTTGCAGGTGAACACTGAAGCTTTCTTT. It is translated as CVSSLQVNTEAFF. The chain combines TRBV5-1 with TRBJ1-1, with D uncertain. The length of the CDR3 is 13 residues. Germline V CDR1 and CDR2: SGHRS, YFSETQ. Full variable domain (rest looked up from reference TRBV5-1 and TRBJ1-1): KAGVTQTPRYLIKTRGQQVTLSCSPISGHRSVSWYQQTPGQGLQFLFEYFSETQRNKGNFPGRFSGRQFSNSRSEMNVSTLELGDSALYLCVSSLQVNTEAFFGQGTRLTVV.

The V call is TRBV7-2, the J call TRBJ1-1; the D gene is possibly TRBD1 (6 bases). CDR3 length: 16 amino acids. Between the trimmed V and J ends, which lost 5 bases and 7 bases, there was a span of 23 bases. CDR1 is SGHTA, CDR2 FQGNSA, per germline. CDR3 loop: CASSTRTGFGMGEAFF. CDR3 sequence (DNA): TGTGCCAGCAGCACAAGAACAGGGTTTGGAATGGGTGAAGCTTTCTTT.

This sequence joins TRBV4-3 and TRBJ2-7, with D uncertain. V lost 0 bases, J lost 0 bases, and 9 bases lay in between. This CDR3 has 15 residues. Looked up from germline, CDR1 is LGHNA and CDR2 is YSLEER. The CDR3 region is CASSQEFHSSYEQYF. CDR3 bases: TGCGCCAGCAGCCAAGAATTCCACAGCTCCTACGAGCAGTACTTC.

The chain recombines TRBV18 with TRBJ1-5; weak D call: TRBD1 (5 bases). The length of the CDR3 is 16 residues. V lost 2 bases, J lost 4 bases, and 15 bases lay in between. CDR1 and CDR2 from the germline V gene are KGHSH and LQKENI. The CDR3 spells CASSPAGGVGNQPQHF. DNA for the CDR3: TGTGCCAGCTCACCAGCCGGGGGTGTCGGGAATCAGCCCCAGCATTTT.

The V and J genes are TRBV5-6 and TRBJ1-2, with TRBD1 matching 9 bases. Germline CDR1 and CDR2: SGHDT and YYEEEE. The CDR3 extends over 13 amino acids. V trimming: 7 bases; J trimming: 3 bases; junction bases outside the gene matches: 4. The CDR3 reads CASWTGVDYGYTF. The DNA for the CDR3 is TGTGCCAGCTGGACAGGGGTGGACTATGGCTACACCTTC.

The rearrangement uses TRBV5-1 and TRBJ1-1; TRBD1 aligns across 10 bases. This CDR3 spans 15 amino acids. Germline CDR1 SGHRS, CDR2 YFSETQ. The V segment lost 4 bases and the J segment 10 bases; nucleotides outside the gene matches: 13. CDR3: CASSVKGQGRLGAFF. CDR3 nucleotides: TGCGCCAGCAGCGTCAAGGGACAGGGGCGCCTTGGAGCTTTCTTT.

This chain links TRBV7-2 with TRBJ2-1; TRBD1 matches 7 bases. The germline V gene encodes CDR1 SGHTA and CDR2 FQGNSA. V was clipped by 5 bases and J by 10 bases; unmatched bases: 8. This CDR3 spans 13 amino acids. CDR3: CASSRTDRKEQFF. Written as DNA, the CDR3 is TGTGCCAGCAGCCGAACGGACAGGAAGGAGCAGTTCTTC.

The V and J genes are TRBV28 and TRBJ1-4; D is unclear. The CDR3 consists of 14 residues. Germline V gene sequence: CDR1 MDHEN, CDR2 SYDVKM. V gave up 2 bases and J gave up 4 bases, with 8 bases separating them. The CDR3 is CASSLGSLNEKLFF. In DNA, the CDR3 is TGTGCCAGCAGTTTAGGCAGTCTTAATGAAAAACTGTTTTTT.

The chain links TRBV6-1 to TRBJ1-3; unclear D gene. The germline gives CDR1 MNHNS, CDR2 SASEGT. This CDR3 comprises 15 residues. V lost 2 bases, J lost 2 bases, and 10 bases lay in between. CDR3 nucleotides: TGTGCCAGCAGTGAAAAGGGAGTCGCTGGAAACACCATATATTTT. Translated, it gives CASSEKGVAGNTIYF.

CDR3 protein: CASSVYRGTQQPQHF. In DNA, the CDR3 is TGTGCCAGCAGTGTTTACAGGGGAACGCAGCAGCCCCAGCATTTT. The chain is built from TRBV2 and TRBJ1-5, with TRBD1 matching 7 bases. Germline loops: CDR1 SNHLY, CDR2 FYNNEI. The J segment lost 7 bases and the V segment lost 4 bases, leaving 10 bases of the junction unmatched. The CDR3 runs 15 residues.

The J gene is TRBJ1-4, the V gene TRBV11-2; tentatively, D is TRBD1 (5 bases). The V end was cut by 1 base, the J end by 7 bases, with 16 bases between. From germline, CDR1 is SGHAT and CDR2 FQNNGV. The CDR3 sequence is 16 residues long. CDR3 sequence (DNA): TGTGCCAGCAGCTTAGGGTTTGGCAGGGCTGGTGAAAAACTGTTTTTT. It codes for CASSLGFGRAGEKLFF.

V is TRBV7-2 and J is TRBJ1-1; 10 nucleotides line up with TRBD1. Unmatched junction bases numbered 3, after V lost 5 bases and J lost 9 bases. CDR1 is SGHTA, CDR2 FQGNSA, per germline. This CDR3 region has 12 residues. The chain's CDR3 is CASSPDRGQAFF. The CDR3 region has the DNA TGTGCCAGCAGCCCAGACAGGGGGCAAGCTTTCTTT.

The chain's CDR3 is CASTRDRVRTEAFF. CDR3 DNA sequence: TGCGCCAGCACCCGAGACAGGGTAAGGACTGAAGCTTTCTTT. The chain links TRBV5-1 to TRBJ1-1; 7 bases line up with TRBD1. Losses at the gene ends were 6 bases for V and 5 bases for J; bases not matched to a gene: 10. Germline loops: CDR1 SGHRS, CDR2 YFSETQ. CDR3 length equals 14 residues.

The CDR3 nucleotides are TGTGCCTGGAGTCTACCGGGACAGGGAAGAAACACCATATATTTT. This sequence encodes CAWSLPGQGRNTIYF. The V and J genes are TRBV30 and TRBJ1-3; TRBD1 aligns across 9 bases. The CDR3 length is 15 residues. Trimming at V came to 2 bases and at J to 5 bases, leaving 7 bases not matched to a gene. The germline CDR1 and CDR2 sequences are GTSNPN and SVGIG (reference sequence).

The J gene is TRBJ2-4, the V gene TRBV12-5, with 9 bases fitting TRBD2. In germline, CDR1 is LGHNT, CDR2 FRNRAP. V dropped 4 bases and J dropped 8; count of bases not matched to a gene: 6. This CDR3 has 14 amino acids. The CDR3 DNA reads TGTGCTAGTGGTTCGCGGGGGGGGTCGGACATTCAGTACTTC. The encoded protein is CASGSRGGSDIQYF.